The 10 T cell receptor beta chains presented below share a single source sample, sequenced in a study of regulatory T cells in long-lasting Graves disease. The time point is: newly diagnosed GD, antithyroid drugs for less than 3 months. From PBMCs, RNA was extracted and then used to make the TCR library. Arm-PCR with iRepertoire HTBI primers amplified the CDR3 regions for these TCR beta libraries. TCRdb re-called the multiplex PCR reads through MiXCR, storing one row per CDR3 protein. The sample lists over 500,000 distinct CDR3 sequences; about 16% were seen once. These data were likewise used in another study, on T cells in Graves' hyperthyroidism and ophthalmopathy.

The specimen was peripheral blood mononuclear cells (PBMCs), collected at new diagnosis, from a patient treated with antithyroid drugs. The receptors originated from a woman aged 25 to 45 with Graves disease.

V usage is TRBV7-6 and J usage is TRBJ1-2; D is undetermined. The CDR3 spans 14 residues. Germline V gene lookup returns CDR1 SGHVS and CDR2 FNYEAQ. The V and J ends lost 2 bases and 4 bases respectively, with 11 bases between them. The CDR3 spells CASSLRTNGYGYTF. CDR3 bases: TGTGCCAGCAGCTTAAGAACCAATGGCTATGGCTACACCTTC.

In this sample, this clonotype turned up many times. V usage is TRBV28 and J usage is TRBJ2-7, with D unresolved. In germline, CDR1 is MDHEN, CDR2 SYDVKM. With 5 bases removed from V and 6 bases from J, the gap between germline ends came to 17 bases. CDR3 size: 14 residues. In DNA form, the CDR3 reads TGTGCCAGCAGTAGTTTTGTTCTCCAGACCGAGCAGTACTTC. Residues: CASSSFVLQTEQYF.

This sequence joins TRBV29-1 and TRBJ1-2, with unresolved D. V lost 7 bases, J lost 4 bases, and 10 bases lay in between. Germline V gene lookup returns CDR1 SQVTM and CDR2 ANQGSEA. This CDR3 is 11 amino acids long. The CDR3 region has the DNA TGCAGCGCCACCGGGAGCTATGGCTACACCTTC. Translated, it gives CSATGSYGYTF. Full variable domain (remainder filled in from reference TRBV29-1 and TRBJ1-2): SAVISQKPSRDICQRGTSLTIQCQVDSQVTMMFWYRQQPGQSLTLIATANQGSEATYESGFVIDKFPISRPNLTFSTLTVSNMSPEDSSIYLCSATGSYGYTFGSGTRLTVV.

This clonotype was counted between two and nine times. V and J are TRBV7-2 and TRBJ2-6; a possible D gene is TRBD1 (8 bases). V lost 3 bases to trimming and J lost 1 base, with 13 bases between them. CDR3 size: 17 residues. Per the germline V gene, CDR1 is SGHTA and CDR2 is FQGNSA. This chain's CDR3 is CASSLDREGSGANVLTF. The CDR3 DNA reads TGTGCCAGCAGCTTGGACAGGGAGGGGTCTGGGGCCAACGTCCTGACTTTC. The full variable domain, completed using reference TRBV7-2 and TRBJ2-6, is GAGVSQSPSNKVTEKGKDVELRCDPISGHTALYWYRQSLGQGLEFLIYFQGNSAPDKSGLPSDRFSAERTGGSVSTLTIQRTQQEDSAVYLCASSLDREGSGANVLTFGAGSRLTVL.

The sample holds many counts of this clonotype. J is TRBJ2-3 and V is TRBV7-9; 12 bases match TRBD2. The germline CDR1 and CDR2 sequences are SEHNR and FQNEAQ (reference sequence). V shed 5 bases and J 6 bases; nucleotides not matched to a gene: 6. The CDR3 runs 15 residues. This chain's CDR3 is CASSLASGRADTQYF. The CDR3 nucleotides read TGTGCCAGCAGCCTTGCTAGCGGGAGGGCGGATACGCAGTATTTT. The full variable domain, completed using reference TRBV7-9 and TRBJ2-3, is DTGVSQNPRHKITKRGQNVTFRCDPISEHNRLYWYRQTLGQGPEFLTYFQNEAQLEKSRLLSDRFSAERPKGSFSTLEIQRTEQGDSAMYLCASSLASGRADTQYFGPGTRLTVL.

At least ten counts were recorded for this clonotype. The V call is TRBV7-9, the J call TRBJ2-7; 10 bases are shared with TRBD1. V lost 2 bases, J lost 5 bases, and 9 bases stayed unmatched. The CDR3 length is 16 residues. Looked up from germline, CDR1 is SEHNR and CDR2 is FQNEAQ (reference sequence). The CDR3 nucleotides are TGTGCCAGCAGCTTACAGGGGGACAGGGGAGCGCACGAGCAGTACTTC. This codes for CASSLQGDRGAHEQYF.

On this clonotype: Here the CDR3 omits its conserved ending phenylalanine or tryptophan, so a read error is the likely source. J is TRBJ2-2 and V is TRBV5-8; D might be TRBD2 (5 bases). Trimming left V 3 bases short and J 3 bases short, with 15 bases between. CDR1 is SGHTS, CDR2 YDEGEE, per germline. The CDR3 sequence is 16 residues long. CDR3 loop: CASSYVGGTYTGELFS. Here the CDR3 DNA reads TGTGCCAGCAGCTATGTTGGAGGCACGTACACCGGGGAGCTGTTTTCT.

Ten or more counts support this clonotype. CDR3 nucleotides: TGTGCCAGCAGCCCCTTTACAGGGGTTGAAGCTTTCTTT. This codes for CASSPFTGVEAFF. The chain uses TRBV3-1 and TRBJ1-1, with 7 bases aligning to TRBD1. The junction had 6 bases not matched to a gene; V was cut back by 4 bases and J by 7 bases. CDR1 and CDR2 (germline): LGHDT, YNNKEL (reference sequence). This CDR3 is 13 amino acids long.

There are many counts of this clonotype. The CDR3: CASSQEVRGIPAFF. For the CDR3, the DNA is TGTGCCAGCAGCCAAGAAGTTAGAGGGATCCCAGCTTTCTTT. The chain is built from TRBV3-1 and TRBJ1-1, with D hard to call. Germline V gene data show CDR1 as LGHDT and CDR2 as YNNKEL (reference sequence). The germline V and J ends were trimmed by 0 bases and 10 bases, with 15 bases remaining between them. The CDR3 loop spans 14 amino acids. The entire variable domain, with the rest obtained from reference TRBV3-1 and TRBJ1-1, is as follows: DTAVSQTPKYLVTQMGNDKSIKCEQNLGHDTMYWYKQDSKKFLKIMFSYNNKELIINETVPNRFSPKSPDKAHLNLHINSLELGDSAVYFCASSQEVRGIPAFFGQGTRLTVV.

The chain joins TRBV28 to TRBJ2-7, with 7 bases that match TRBD2. Germline CDR1 MDHEN, CDR2 SYDVKM. The CDR3 length is 14 residues. Trimming took 5 bases from V and 3 from J; bases not matched to a gene: 7. CDR3 bases: TGTGCCAGCAGTCCCCTCGCGGGAGACTACGAGCAGTACTTC. Its protein product is CASSPLAGDYEQYF.